The clone carrying this T cell receptor (beta chain) was seen more than once but under ten times. TCR beta from blood CD8+ and CD4+ T cells was sequenced. Healthy donors served as the controls. They were matched for age and sex. TEMRA cells were FACS-enriched, with CD8+ and CD4+ T cells isolated negatively. It was with random hexamers that roughly 0.45 to 1 ug RNA was reverse transcribed. Multiplex immunoSEQ PCR targeted 54 Vbeta and 13 Jbeta TCR beta segments. TCRdb used MiXCR to reprocess the immunoSEQ multiplex PCR reads, holding one entry per CDR3 protein. The sample lists about 200,000 distinct CDR3 sequences, 95% seen once, with about 0.1% in the top ten. This entry is derived from a study of CD8 T cells in Susac syndrome. This TCR came from a human donor in good health. Specimen: CD4+ T cells from PBMCs.

CDR3 protein: CASSQGWNTEAFF. CDR3 bases: TGTGCCAGCAGCCAAGGGTGGAACACTGAAGCTTTCTTT. The V and J genes are TRBV3-1 and TRBJ1-1; unclear D gene. There are 13 residues in the CDR3. V was pared by 1 base and J by 1 base, with 4 bases between. Germline assignment: CDR1 LGHDT and CDR2 YNNKEL (reference sequence). The complete variable domain, with remaining parts taken from reference TRBV3-1 and TRBJ1-1, reads DTAVSQTPKYLVTQMGNDKSIKCEQNLGHDTMYWYKQDSKKFLKIMFSYNNKELIINETVPNRFSPKSPDKAHLNLHINSLELGDSAVYFCASSQGWNTEAFFGQGTRLTVV.